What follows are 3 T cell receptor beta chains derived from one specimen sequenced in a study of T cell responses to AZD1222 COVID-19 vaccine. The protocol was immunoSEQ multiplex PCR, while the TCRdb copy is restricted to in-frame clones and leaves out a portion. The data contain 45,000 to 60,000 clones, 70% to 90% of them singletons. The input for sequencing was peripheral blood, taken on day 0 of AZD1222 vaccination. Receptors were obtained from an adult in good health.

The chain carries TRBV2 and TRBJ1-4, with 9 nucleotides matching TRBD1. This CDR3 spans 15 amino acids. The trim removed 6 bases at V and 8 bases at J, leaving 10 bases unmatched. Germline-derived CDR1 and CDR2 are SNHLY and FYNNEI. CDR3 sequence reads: CASRTDRGRGEKLFF. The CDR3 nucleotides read TGTGCCAGCAGGACGGACAGGGGACGGGGGGAAAAACTGTTTTTT. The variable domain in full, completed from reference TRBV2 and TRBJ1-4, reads EPEVTQTPSHQVTQMGQEVILRCVPISNHLYFYWYRQILGQKVEFLVSFYNNEISEKSEIFDDQFSVERPDGSNFTLKIRSTKLEDSAMYFCASRTDRGRGEKLFFGSGTQLSVL.

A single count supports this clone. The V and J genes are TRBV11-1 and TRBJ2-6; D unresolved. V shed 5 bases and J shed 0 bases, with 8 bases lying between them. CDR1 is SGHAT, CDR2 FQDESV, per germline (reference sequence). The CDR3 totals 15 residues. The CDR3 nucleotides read TGTGCCAGCAGCCCCAGAGTCTCTGGGGCCAACGTCCTGACTTTC. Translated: CASSPRVSGANVLTF.

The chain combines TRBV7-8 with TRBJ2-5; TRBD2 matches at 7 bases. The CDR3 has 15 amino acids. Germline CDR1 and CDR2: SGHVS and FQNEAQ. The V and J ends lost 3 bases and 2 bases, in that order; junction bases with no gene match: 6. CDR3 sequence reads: CASSFHLAAQETQYF. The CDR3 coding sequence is TGTGCCAGCAGCTTTCACCTAGCGGCTCAAGAGACCCAGTACTTC.